These T cell receptor beta chains were read from a single sample in a study of cytomegalovirus exposure and HLA in healthy donors. Libraries were prepared by immunoSEQ multiplex PCR; TCRdb keeps only in-frame clonotypes and omits some of them. The sample lists about 200,000 clones, about 80% seen once, with around 2% in the top ten. The material sequenced was PBMCs. The receptors derive from a man between 18 and 35 years old in good health and CMV-seronegative. Both conserved end residues are part of each CDR3. Fields, in order: CDR3 length, J gene, clone size, D gene, V gene, CDR3 protein, CDR3 DNA. The D gene is left open where the match is weak. Rows give clone size only sometimes, using once, few, many, or a class for an expanded clone.

length: 16; J: TRBJ1-1; size: NA; D: TRBD1; V: TRBV12-5; CDR3: CASGLVLGTGFTEAFF; DNA: TGTGCTAGTGGTTTGGTACTCGGGACAGGGTTCACTGAAGCTTTCTTT
length: 14; J: TRBJ1-4; size: NA; D: NA; V: TRBV5-5; CDR3: CASSLGGGNEKLFF; DNA: TGTGCCAGCAGCTTGGGGGGCGGTAATGAAAAACTGTTTTTT
length: 14; J: TRBJ1-1; size: NA; D: NA; V: TRBV6-1; CDR3: CASSVYKKNTEAFF; DNA: TGTGCCAGCAGTGTTTACAAGAAGAACACTGAAGCTTTCTTT
length: 12; J: TRBJ1-3; size: NA; D: NA; V: TRBV6-5; CDR3: CATRTVGNTIYF; DNA: TGTGCCACCAGGACAGTTGGAAACACCATATATTTT
length: 15; J: TRBJ1-1; size: NA; D: TRBD1; V: TRBV25-1; CDR3: CASSGGDRATTEAFF; DNA: TGTGCCAGCAGTGGGGGGGACAGGGCCACGACTGAAGCTTTCTTT
length: 14; J: TRBJ2-3; size: NA; D: TRBD2; V: TRBV7-6; CDR3: CASCLLAGVDTQYF; DNA: TGTGCCAGCTGTTTACTAGCGGGAGTGGATACGCAGTATTTT
length: 14; J: TRBJ1-1; size: NA; D: NA; V: TRBV5-1; CDR3: CASSLYREGTEAFF; DNA: TGCGCCAGCAGCTTGTACAGGGAAGGGACTGAAGCTTTCTTT
length: 14; J: TRBJ2-7; size: NA; D: NA; V: TRBV9; CDR3: CASSVDSSAYEQYF; DNA: TGTGCCAGCAGCGTAGACAGCTCGGCCTACGAGCAGTACTTC
length: 15; J: TRBJ2-2; size: NA; D: TRBD2; V: TRBV7-2; CDR3: CASSSGGDNTGELFF; DNA: TGTGCCAGCAGCTCGGGGGGAGACAACACCGGGGAGCTGTTTTTT
length: 19; J: TRBJ2-7; size: NA; D: NA; V: TRBV18; CDR3: CASSQGVRMALPSSYEQYF; DNA: TGTGCCAGCTCGCAAGGGGTCAGGATGGCCCTACCCAGCTCCTACGAGCAGTACTTC
length: 18; J: TRBJ2-3; size: NA; D: NA; V: TRBV12-5; CDR3: CASGSAVAGTSVYDTQYF; DNA: TGTGCTAGTGGTTCCGCCGTTGCCGGGACATCGGTGTATGATACGCAGTATTTT
length: 16; J: TRBJ1-3; size: NA; D: NA; V: TRBV4-2; CDR3: CASSQEELQGENTIYF; DNA: TGTGCCAGCAGCCAAGAAGAATTACAGGGCGAAAACACCATATATTTT
length: 14; J: TRBJ2-5; size: NA; D: TRBD1; V: TRBV19; CDR3: CASGRTGPIGDQYF; DNA: TGTGCCAGCGGACGGACAGGCCCGATTGGGGACCAGTACTTC
length: 17; J: TRBJ1-2; size: once; D: TRBD1; V: TRBV28; CDR3: CASSLMLEIGQGEGYTF; DNA: TGTGCCAGCAGTTTAATGTTGGAGATTGGACAGGGGGAAGGCTACACCTTC
length: 13; J: TRBJ1-2; size: once; D: NA; V: TRBV2; CDR3: CASSVDRAYGYTF; DNA: TGTGCCAGCAGTGTCGACAGAGCCTATGGCTACACCTTC
length: 17; J: TRBJ1-5; size: NA; D: NA; V: TRBV7-2; CDR3: CASSLEQGRGSNQPQHF; DNA: TGTGCCAGCAGCTTAGAACAGGGTAGAGGCAGCAATCAGCCCCAGCATTTT
length: 13; J: TRBJ1-5; size: NA; D: NA; V: TRBV6-5; CDR3: CASKRDNDQPQHF; DNA: TGTGCCAGCAAGCGGGACAATGATCAGCCCCAGCATTTT
length: 16; J: TRBJ2-7; size: NA; D: TRBD1; V: TRBV19; CDR3: CASSKGPTGGSYEQYF; DNA: TGTGCCAGTAGTAAGGGCCCGACAGGGGGGTCCTACGAGCAGTACTTC
length: 16; J: TRBJ2-1; size: NA; D: NA; V: TRBV4-3; CDR3: CASSQDLADSYNEQFF; DNA: TGCGCCAGCAGCCAAGATTTGGCAGACTCCTACAATGAGCAGTTCTTC
length: 15; J: TRBJ1-2; size: NA; D: NA; V: TRBV7-2; CDR3: CASSQPDRELYGYTF; DNA: TGTGCCAGCAGCCAACCGGACAGAGAGCTCTATGGCTACACCTTC
length: 18; J: TRBJ2-1; size: NA; D: TRBD1; V: TRBV4-3; CDR3: CASSPRTGGEGSYNEQFF; DNA: TGCGCCAGCAGCCCGCGGACAGGGGGCGAGGGATCTTACAATGAGCAGTTCTTC
length: 13; J: TRBJ2-7; size: NA; D: NA; V: TRBV4-1; CDR3: CASSPELSYEQYF; DNA: TGCGCCAGCAGCCCGGAGCTCTCCTACGAGCAGTACTTC
length: 13; J: TRBJ2-7; size: NA; D: NA; V: TRBV27; CDR3: CASSLDTNYEQYF; DNA: TGTGCCAGCAGTTTAGACACAAACTACGAGCAGTACTTC
length: 16; J: TRBJ1-1; size: once; D: NA; V: TRBV7-2; CDR3: CASSLAAWGRVTEAFF; DNA: TGTGCCAGCAGCTTAGCGGCATGGGGCAGGGTTACTGAAGCTTTCTTT
length: 16; J: TRBJ1-1; size: NA; D: NA; V: TRBV6-6; CDR3: CASSYRLLQGNTEAFF; DNA: TGTGCCAGCAGTTACCGATTACTACAGGGGAACACTGAAGCTTTCTTT
length: 16; J: TRBJ2-1; size: NA; D: TRBD2; V: TRBV4-2; CDR3: CASSHSRGDRIQEQFF; DNA: TGTGCCAGCAGCCATTCCCGGGGGGACCGGATCCAGGAGCAGTTCTTC
length: 15; J: TRBJ2-7; size: few; D: TRBD1; V: TRBV28; CDR3: CACGGFGTGKYEQYF; DNA: TGTGCATGCGGCGGTTTCGGGACAGGGAAATACGAGCAGTACTTC
length: 17; J: TRBJ1-3; size: once; D: NA; V: TRBV4-2; CDR3: CASSQDRNSDRGNTIYF; DNA: TGTGCCAGCAGCCAAGATCGTAATAGCGACCGTGGAAACACCATATATTTT
length: 17; J: TRBJ2-5; size: NA; D: TRBD2; V: TRBV7-8; CDR3: CASSLATSGRSRETQYF; DNA: TGTGCCAGCAGCTTAGCTACTAGCGGGAGGAGTAGAGAGACCCAGTACTTC
length: 12; J: TRBJ2-7; size: NA; D: TRBD1; V: TRBV6-5; CDR3: CASTGGGYEQYF; DNA: TGTGCCAGCACAGGGGGCGGCTACGAGCAGTACTTC
length: 15; J: TRBJ1-2; size: NA; D: TRBD1; V: TRBV6-1; CDR3: CASSESSGGVYGYTF; DNA: TGTGCCAGCAGTGAATCGTCAGGGGGCGTTTACGGCTACACCTTC
length: 16; J: TRBJ2-7; size: NA; D: TRBD1; V: TRBV7-6; CDR3: CASSQGQGYGTYEQYF; DNA: TGTGCCAGCAGCCAAGGACAGGGTTACGGAACCTACGAGCAGTACTTC
length: 14; J: TRBJ1-5; size: NA; D: NA; V: TRBV6-6; CDR3: CASREGRGNQPQHF; DNA: TGTGCCAGCAGGGAGGGTCGGGGCAATCAGCCCCAGCATTTT
length: 17; J: TRBJ2-1; size: NA; D: TRBD2; V: TRBV14; CDR3: CASSPGTSISSYNEQFF; DNA: TGTGCCAGCAGCCCTGGGACTAGCATATCCTCCTACAATGAGCAGTTCTTC
length: 16; J: TRBJ2-1; size: few; D: NA; V: TRBV9; CDR3: CASSVNQGGGNNEQFF; DNA: TGTGCCAGCAGCGTAAATCAAGGGGGGGGAAACAATGAGCAGTTCTTC
length: 15; J: TRBJ1-1; size: NA; D: TRBD1; V: TRBV5-4; CDR3: CASSRGTGMNTEAFF; DNA: TGTGCCAGCAGCCGGGGGACAGGCATGAACACTGAAGCTTTCTTT
length: 14; J: TRBJ1-1; size: NA; D: NA; V: TRBV4-1; CDR3: CASSQAGGTTEAFF; DNA: TGCGCCAGCAGCCAAGCGGGGGGAACCACTGAAGCTTTCTTT
length: 16; J: TRBJ1-3; size: NA; D: NA; V: TRBV5-6; CDR3: CASSFDGGGTGNTIYF; DNA: TGTGCCAGCAGCTTTGATGGCGGAGGAACTGGAAACACCATATATTTT
length: 16; J: TRBJ1-1; size: NA; D: NA; V: TRBV18; CDR3: CASSPGSGGAMTEAFF; DNA: TGTGCCAGCTCACCAGGGTCTGGGGGGGCGATGACTGAAGCTTTCTTT
length: 14; J: TRBJ1-4; size: NA; D: NA; V: TRBV6-5; CDR3: CASSYSGGNEKLFF; DNA: TGTGCCAGCAGTTACTCGGGGGGTAATGAAAAACTGTTTTTT
length: 17; J: TRBJ1-6; size: NA; D: TRBD1; V: TRBV7-3; CDR3: CASSLMAGTGGDSPLHF; DNA: TGTGCCAGCAGCTTAATGGCGGGGACAGGGGGGGACTCACCCCTCCACTTT
length: 14; J: TRBJ1-2; size: NA; D: TRBD1; V: TRBV11-3; CDR3: CASSPVDRVYGYTF; DNA: TGTGCCAGCAGCCCAGTGGACAGGGTCTATGGCTACACCTTC
length: 14; J: TRBJ2-7; size: NA; D: TRBD1; V: TRBV6-5; CDR3: CASKITGGIDEQYF; DNA: TGTGCCAGCAAGATTACAGGGGGTATAGACGAGCAGTACTTC
length: 16; J: TRBJ1-1; size: NA; D: NA; V: TRBV4-1; CDR3: CASSQDGGGRDTEAFF; DNA: TGCGCCAGCAGCCAAGATGGGGGGGGGCGGGACACTGAAGCTTTCTTT
length: 15; J: TRBJ2-3; size: NA; D: NA; V: TRBV19; CDR3: CASSNPLRRPDTQYF; DNA: TGTGCCAGTAGTAACCCCCTTCGGAGGCCAGATACGCAGTATTTT
length: 16; J: TRBJ1-2; size: NA; D: TRBD1; V: TRBV7-9; CDR3: CASSHKTGQGFDGYTF; DNA: TGTGCCAGCAGCCATAAAACGGGACAGGGGTTCGATGGCTACACCTTC
length: 16; J: TRBJ2-5; size: NA; D: NA; V: TRBV5-1; CDR3: CASSLDRGAPLETQYF; DNA: TGCGCCAGCAGCTTGGATCGTGGGGCCCCGCTGGAGACCCAGTACTTC
length: 17; J: TRBJ2-1; size: NA; D: TRBD2; V: TRBV10-3; CDR3: CAINPGTSKSSYNEQFF; DNA: TGTGCCATCAATCCCGGGACTAGCAAGAGCTCCTACAATGAGCAGTTCTTC
length: 15; J: TRBJ1-3; size: NA; D: NA; V: TRBV5-6; CDR3: CASSTRDNSGNTIYF; DNA: TGTGCCAGCAGCACCCGGGACAACTCTGGAAACACCATATATTTT
length: 16; J: TRBJ1-2; size: NA; D: NA; V: TRBV7-8; CDR3: CASSLGAERVYYGYTF; DNA: TGTGCCAGCAGCTTAGGAGCCGAGAGAGTCTACTATGGCTACACCTTC
length: 14; J: TRBJ2-7; size: NA; D: TRBD1; V: TRBV7-9; CDR3: CASSSGTVKREQYF; DNA: TGTGCCAGCAGCTCCGGGACAGTAAAACGCGAGCAGTACTTC
length: 15; J: TRBJ2-7; size: NA; D: TRBD1; V: TRBV7-3; CDR3: CASSPTGWYRDEQYF; DNA: TGTGCCAGCAGCCCGACAGGGTGGTACCGTGACGAGCAGTACTTC